The rows below give T cell receptor beta chains drawn from one sample of a study of brain T cells in children with intractable seizures. The assay was immunoSEQ multiplex PCR, and TCRdb's table has in-frame clones only and misses some. The data show hundreds of thousands of clones, about 94% seen once. Sequencing was performed on peripheral blood, taken 5 to 6 months after surgery. These receptors came from a boy younger than two with tuberous sclerosis and intractable seizures. CDR3s include the opening cysteine and the closing phenylalanine or tryptophan. The D gene is left open where the match is weak. Clone size is given for some rows only: seen once, a few or many times, or a class if the clone is expanded.

size	V	D	J	DNA	CDR3
-	TRBV18	-	TRBJ2-2	TGTGCCAGCTCACGAGCGGGTACCGGGGAGCTGTTTTTT	CASSRAGTGELFF
-	TRBV7-2	TRBD1	TRBJ1-1	TGTGCCAGCAGCTTAGCGGACAGGGATGAGGTGAACACTGAAGCTTTCTTT	CASSLADRDEVNTEAFF
-	TRBV30	-	TRBJ2-1	TGTGCCTGGAGGTGGGGACCCCGCTCCTACAATGAGCAGTTCTTC	CAWRWGPRSYNEQFF
-	TRBV10-3	TRBD1	TRBJ1-1	TGTGCCATCAGTGGCGGGACAGGAAACACTGAAGCTTTCTTT	CAISGGTGNTEAFF
-	TRBV12-3/TRBV12-4	-	TRBJ1-4	TGTGCCAGCAGTTTGGCGGATAATGAAAAACTGTTTTTT	CASSLADNEKLFF
-	TRBV10-2	TRBD2	TRBJ2-7	TGCGCCAGCAGGGAAAATAGCGGGAGGGTTAAGTACCCCTACGAGCAGTACTTC	CASRENSGRVKYPYEQYF
-	TRBV29-1	TRBD2	TRBJ2-1	TGCAGCGTTATGACTAGCGGATACAATGAGCAGTTCTTC	CSVMTSGYNEQFF
-	TRBV19	-	TRBJ1-5	TGTGCCAGTAGTATAGGGGGTACGCGCAATCAGCCCCAGCATTTT	CASSIGGTRNQPQHF
-	TRBV2	-	TRBJ2-1	TGTGCCAGCAGTAAGGACTCAACGGGGTACAATGAGCAGTTCTTC	CASSKDSTGYNEQFF
-	TRBV7-2	-	TRBJ2-1	TGTGCCAGTAACACCCCCCGTGGCTACAATGAGCAGTTCTTC	CASNTPRGYNEQFF
many	TRBV11-2	-	TRBJ2-2	TGTGCCAGCAGCTCGTCTGGACTCAACACCGGGGAGCTGTTTTTT	CASSSSGLNTGELFF
-	TRBV4-1	-	TRBJ2-3	TGCGCCAGCAGCCAAGAACAGAGAAGCACAGATACGCAGTATTTT	CASSQEQRSTDTQYF